Detailed here is one T cell receptor beta chain. This CDR3 region has 15 residues. V gave up 4 bases and J gave up 7 bases; unmatched junction bases: 8. In germline, CDR1 is KGHSH, CDR2 LQKENI. The source of the sample is a study of beta chain features in type 1 diabetes. The whole isolated RNA underwent reverse transcription, so sequencing captured expressed TCRB transcripts. TCRdb keeps only in-frame clones here, not all; method: immunoSEQ multiplex PCR. The table records about half a million clones, around 28% of them present only once. The chain couples TRBV18 to TRBJ2-3, with 10 nucleotides matching TRBD2. The sequenced sample consisted of naive CD4+ T cells from blood. This sequence originates from a man aged 18-30 years in good health. The CDR3 bases are TGTGCCAGCTCACTACCTAGCGGGAGTGTTTATACGCAGTATTTT. It specifies CASSLPSGSVYTQYF.